These T cell receptor beta chains were read from a single sample in a study of PD-1 blockade in mismatch repair-deficient tumors. Produced via immunoSEQ multiplex PCR; TCRdb's table is partial and in-frame only. The data contain some 120,000 clones, around nine tenths of them singletons. Specimen: peripheral blood, collected about 17 months after starting pembrolizumab. The source of these receptors is an adult with mismatch repair-deficient cancer. The CDR3 runs from the conserved cysteine through the conserved F or W. D genes are given only for firm matches. The size field is filled for only some rows; it gives once, few, many or a size class.

D gene	J gene	clone size	V gene	CDR3 protein	CDR3 DNA
NA	TRBJ1-2	NA	TRBV27	CASSLSLGGEVVFQYTF	TGTGCCAGCAGTTTGTCCCTAGGTGGGGAAGTTGTTTTTCAGTACACCTTC
TRBD2	TRBJ2-2	once	TRBV7-2	CASSVRGDTGELFF	TGTGCCAGCAGCGTCCGGGGGGACACCGGGGAGCTGTTTTTT
NA	TRBJ1-1	NA	TRBV6-4	CASSRNMNTETFF	TGTGCCAGCAGCAGGAACATGAACACTGAAACTTTCTTT
TRBD2	TRBJ2-5	NA	TRBV4-3	CASGETSGPQETQYF	TGCGCCAGCGGGGAAACTAGCGGGCCTCAAGAGACCCAGTACTTC
NA	TRBJ2-7	NA	TRBV21-1	CASSKGRPSGSYEQYF	TGTGCCAGCAGCAAAGGCCGGCCTAGCGGGAGCTACGAGCAGTACTTC
NA	TRBJ1-1	NA	TRBV5-6	CASSLQGIHTEAFF	TGTGCCAGCAGCCTGCAGGGAATTCACACTGAAGCTTTCTTT
NA	TRBJ2-7	NA	TRBV23-1	CASSQKYLRRLFSSYEQYF	TGCGCCAGCAGTCAAAAATATCTTCGACGGCTCTTCAGCTCCTACGAGCAGTACTTC
NA	TRBJ2-5	NA	TRBV27	CASSSLREETQYF	TGTGCCAGCAGTTCTTTAAGGGAAGAGACCCAGTACTTC
NA	TRBJ2-1	once	TRBV4-3	CASSRRGGGYNEQFF	TGCGCCAGCAGCCGAAGAGGGGGGGGTTACAATGAGCAGTTCTTC
NA	TRBJ2-2	NA	TRBV7-2	CASSSGRRNTGELFF	TGTGCCAGCAGCTCCGGTAGAAGGAACACCGGGGAGCTGTTTTTT
NA	TRBJ1-5	once	TRBV30	CAWSVHKGGMYSNQPQHF	TGTGCCTGGAGTGTACATAAAGGGGGTATGTATAGCAATCAGCCCCAGCATTTT
NA	TRBJ1-2	NA	TRBV2	CASSELQTNYGYTF	TGTGCCAGCAGTGAACTACAGACGAACTATGGCTACACCTTC
TRBD1	TRBJ2-7	NA	TRBV4-3	CASSPRQGSWEQYF	TGCGCCAGCAGCCCTCGACAGGGCTCGTGGGAGCAGTACTTC
NA	TRBJ2-1	NA	TRBV6-1	CASSEVFMRSQFF	TGTGCCAGCAGTGAAGTTTTCATGAGGTCGCAGTTCTTC
NA	TRBJ2-5	NA	TRBV4-1	CASSQDDRNQETQYF	TGCGCCAGCAGCCAAGATGACCGCAACCAAGAGACCCAGTACTTC
NA	TRBJ2-5	NA	TRBV30	CAWSVVNVETQYF	TGTGCCTGGAGTGTAGTGAATGTGGAGACCCAGTACTTC
TRBD1	TRBJ2-7	NA	TRBV5-4	CASSPGTGGAYEQYF	TGTGCCAGCAGCCCCGGGACAGGGGGCGCCTACGAGCAGTACTTC
TRBD2	TRBJ2-1	NA	TRBV29-1	CSVEGLAGVGGGYNEQFF	TGCAGCGTTGAAGGACTAGCGGGAGTCGGTGGCGGATACAATGAGCAGTTCTTC
TRBD1	TRBJ2-7	once	TRBV7-8	CASSLAGTGDEQYF	TGTGCCAGCAGCTTAGCTGGGACAGGGGACGAGCAGTACTTC
NA	TRBJ2-1	once	TRBV29-1	CSATSNPEQFF	TGCAGCGCTACCTCCAACCCTGAGCAGTTCTTC
TRBD2	TRBJ2-1	NA	TRBV29-1	CSVDGGRANEQFF	TGCAGCGTTGATGGCGGGAGGGCCAATGAGCAGTTCTTC
NA	TRBJ2-1	NA	TRBV27	CASSLQSYNEQFF	TGTGCCAGCAGTTTGCAGTCCTACAATGAGCAGTTCTTC
TRBD2	TRBJ2-3	NA	TRBV11-3	CASSREIAGGPDTQYF	TGTGCCAGCAGTCGAGAGATAGCGGGAGGGCCAGATACGCAGTATTTT
TRBD2	TRBJ2-3	NA	TRBV29-1	CSVERGLAGEVDTQYF	TGCAGCGTTGAACGAGGACTAGCGGGAGAGGTAGATACGCAGTATTTT
NA	TRBJ2-1	NA	TRBV19	CASSSRPYNEQFF	TGTGCCAGTAGTTCTCGGCCCTACAATGAGCAGTTCTTC
NA	TRBJ2-1	once	TRBV7-2	CASSLVRGAWGNEQFF	TGTGCCAGCAGCTTAGTAAGGGGAGCTTGGGGCAATGAGCAGTTCTTC
NA	TRBJ2-2	few	TRBV2	CASRRQNTGELFF	TGTGCCAGCAGACGACAGAACACCGGGGAGCTGTTTTTT
NA	TRBJ1-2	NA	TRBV9	CASSDPRDARRGYTF	TGTGCCAGCAGCGACCCCCGGGACGCCCGAAGAGGCTACACCTTC
TRBD2	TRBJ2-3	NA	TRBV4-2	CASSQPGLAALDTQYF	TGTGCCAGCAGCCAGCCGGGACTAGCGGCTCTAGATACGCAGTATTTT
TRBD1	TRBJ1-3	NA	TRBV5-6	CASSQPGQVGREGNTIYF	TGTGCCAGCAGCCAGCCGGGACAGGTCGGTCGAGAGGGAAACACCATATATTTT
NA	TRBJ2-5	NA	TRBV11-2	CASSLLGTQETQYF	TGTGCCAGCAGCTTACTGGGGACCCAAGAGACCCAGTACTTC
NA	TRBJ2-2	NA	TRBV5-1	CASSWNKAGELFF	TGCGCCAGCAGCTGGAATAAGGCCGGGGAGCTGTTTTTT
NA	TRBJ2-1	NA	TRBV6-4	CAIIQQGPGPIEQFF	TGTGCCATCATCCAACAGGGCCCAGGGCCTATTGAGCAGTTCTTC
NA	TRBJ2-5	NA	TRBV9	CASSVGVSAGGETQYF	TGTGCCAGCAGCGTAGGGGTTAGCGCGGGCGGGGAGACCCAGTACTTC
TRBD2	TRBJ2-1	NA	TRBV19	CASSIAPSLDAPQRGTYNEQFF	TGTGCCAGTAGTATTGCCCCGTCTCTTGATGCCCCTCAGCGGGGAACCTACAATGAGCAGTTCTTC
NA	TRBJ2-7	NA	TRBV9	CASSVGLVGYEQYF	TGTGCCAGCAGCGTAGGGCTAGTTGGCTACGAGCAGTACTTC
TRBD1	TRBJ2-2	NA	TRBV7-2	CASSLGTGYGGELFF	TGTGCCAGCAGCCTCGGGACAGGATACGGCGGGGAGCTGTTTTTT
NA	TRBJ2-2	NA	TRBV4-1	CASSQFPGANTGELFF	TGCGCCAGCAGCCAATTCCCGGGTGCGAACACCGGGGAGCTGTTTTTT
NA	TRBJ2-3	NA	TRBV2	CASRKTPSTDTQYF	TGTGCCAGCAGGAAGACACCCAGCACAGATACGCAGTATTTT
TRBD2	TRBJ2-1	NA	TRBV28	CASSLGGGSSYNEQFF	TGTGCCAGCAGCCTTGGCGGGGGGAGCTCCTACAATGAGCAGTTCTTC
NA	TRBJ2-3	NA	TRBV9	CASSSPRSLADTQYF	TGTGCCAGCAGCTCACCCCGTAGTTTAGCAGATACGCAGTATTTT
TRBD2	TRBJ2-7	NA	TRBV29-1	CSVARGLAGVTYEQYF	TGCAGCGTTGCCCGGGGACTAGCGGGAGTAACCTACGAGCAGTACTTC
TRBD2	TRBJ2-2	NA	TRBV5-6	CASSLAGGFTGELFF	TGTGCCAGCAGCCTAGCGGGAGGGTTCACCGGGGAGCTGTTTTTT
TRBD1	TRBJ1-2	NA	TRBV5-4	CASSLGDRVGYGYTF	TGTGCCAGCAGCTTGGGGGACAGGGTAGGGTATGGCTACACCTTC
NA	TRBJ2-7	NA	TRBV6-1	CASSFGVFAYEQYF	TGTGCCAGCAGTTTCGGAGTTTTCGCTTACGAGCAGTACTTC
NA	TRBJ1-4	NA	TRBV6-5	CASRGATNEKLFF	TGTGCCAGCAGGGGTGCAACTAATGAAAAACTGTTTTTT
NA	TRBJ1-4	NA	TRBV9	CASSAFQTNNEKLFF	TGTGCCAGCAGCGCGTTCCAGACGAATAATGAAAAACTGTTTTTT
TRBD2	TRBJ2-1	NA	TRBV5-6	CASTRAGGLGDEQFF	TGTGCCAGTACCAGAGCGGGAGGGCTAGGCGATGAGCAGTTCTTC
NA	TRBJ1-5	NA	TRBV2	CASSGYREGSNQPQHF	TGTGCCAGCAGTGGTTACAGGGAGGGGAGCAATCAGCCCCAGCATTTT
TRBD1	TRBJ1-2	NA	TRBV6-5	CASYHRGPYGYTF	TGTGCCAGCTATCACAGGGGACCATATGGCTACACCTTC
NA	TRBJ2-3	NA	TRBV7-2	CASSRGDTQYF	TGTGCCAGCAGCCGGGGAGATACGCAGTATTTT
TRBD1	TRBJ1-5	NA	TRBV4-1	CASSQPGQAIQPQHF	TGCGCCAGCAGCCAACCAGGACAGGCGATTCAGCCCCAGCATTTT
NA	TRBJ2-3	NA	TRBV28	CASSFRGRGDTQYF	TGTGCCAGCAGTTTTCGGGGGCGAGGAGATACGCAGTATTTT
TRBD2	TRBJ2-1	NA	TRBV27	CASSPGTSGSNEQFF	TGTGCCAGCAGTCCCGGGACTAGCGGTAGCAATGAGCAGTTCTTC